This T cell receptor (beta chain) was retrieved from a study of early T cells in non-severe SARS-CoV-2 infection. This clonotype was detected only once. Molecules of cDNA were individually given unique molecular identifiers that were attached to them. One entry per CDR3 protein results from TCRdb running MiXCR on the 5' RACE reads. This sample carries approximately 50,000 distinct CDR3 sequences, 10% to 15% of them seen once, and the ten largest clones take approximately 2.5%. Trimming took off 0 bases at V and 2 bases at J, with 9 bases between the two ends. CDR1 is LNHNV, CDR2 YYDKDF, per germline (reference sequence). The CDR3 has 15 residues.

V usage is TRBV15 and J usage is TRBJ2-3; D unclear. This receptor was taken from an adult who was a healthcare worker with PCR-confirmed SARS-CoV-2 infection or an uninfected control (not recorded which). Sequencing was performed on whole blood, taken at baseline. CDR3 loop: CATSRERADTDTQYF. For the CDR3, the DNA is TGTGCCACCAGCAGAGAAAGGGCAGACACAGATACGCAGTATTTT.